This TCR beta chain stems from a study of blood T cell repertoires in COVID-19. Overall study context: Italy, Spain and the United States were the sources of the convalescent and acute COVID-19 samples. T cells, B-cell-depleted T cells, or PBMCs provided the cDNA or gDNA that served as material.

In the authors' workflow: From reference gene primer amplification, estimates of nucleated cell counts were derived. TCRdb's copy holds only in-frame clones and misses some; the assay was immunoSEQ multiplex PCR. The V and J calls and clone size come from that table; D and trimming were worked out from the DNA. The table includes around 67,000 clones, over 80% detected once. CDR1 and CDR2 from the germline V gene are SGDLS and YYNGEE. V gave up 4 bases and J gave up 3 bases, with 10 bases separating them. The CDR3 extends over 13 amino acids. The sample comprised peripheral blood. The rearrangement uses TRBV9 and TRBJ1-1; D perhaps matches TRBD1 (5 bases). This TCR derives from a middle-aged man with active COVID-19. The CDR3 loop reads CASSQDSYTEAFF. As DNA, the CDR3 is TGTGCCAGCAGCCAAGACAGCTACACTGAAGCTTTCTTT.